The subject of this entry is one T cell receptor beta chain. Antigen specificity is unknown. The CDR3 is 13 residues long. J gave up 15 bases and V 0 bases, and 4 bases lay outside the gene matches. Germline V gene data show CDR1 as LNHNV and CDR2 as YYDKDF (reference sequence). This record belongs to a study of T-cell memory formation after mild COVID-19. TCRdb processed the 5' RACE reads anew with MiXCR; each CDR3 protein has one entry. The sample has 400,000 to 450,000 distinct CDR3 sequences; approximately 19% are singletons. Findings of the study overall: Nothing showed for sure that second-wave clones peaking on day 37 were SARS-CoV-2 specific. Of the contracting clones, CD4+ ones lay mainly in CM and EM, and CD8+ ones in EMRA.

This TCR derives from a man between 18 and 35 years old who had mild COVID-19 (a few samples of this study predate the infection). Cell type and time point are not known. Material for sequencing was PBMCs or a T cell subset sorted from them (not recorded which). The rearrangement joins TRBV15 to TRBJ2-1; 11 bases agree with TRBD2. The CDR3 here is CATSRDSGGAPFF. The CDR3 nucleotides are TGTGCCACCAGCAGAGATAGCGGGGGGGCTCCGTTCTTC.